The 18 T cell receptor beta chains reported below all come from one sample, sequenced in a study of control samples from healthy donors and cancer patients. Method: immunoSEQ multiplex PCR; TCRdb's copy keeps in-frame clones and lacks some. The sample shows approximately 100,000 clones, about 89% of them seen only once. Sequencing was performed on blood. The receptors stem from a woman aged 45-60 years in good health.

The J gene is TRBJ2-3, the V gene TRBV3-1 (or the pseudogene TRBV3-2); 7 nucleotides agree with TRBD1. The V and J ends lost 4 bases and 4 bases, in that order; junction bases with no gene match: 8. Germline V lookup: CDR1 LGHDT, CDR2 YNNKEL (reference sequence). The CDR3 contains 15 residues. CDR3 nucleotide sequence: TGTGCCAGCAGCCCCACCGGGACAGTTTCAGATACGCAGTATTTT. It codes for CASSPTGTVSDTQYF.

Remarks on this clone: Germline is not matched at one junction end, which may reflect a read error. The V call is TRBV4-3, the J call TRBJ2-2; D perhaps matches TRBD2 (5 bases). The CDR3 has 16 amino acids. Germline-derived CDR1 and CDR2 are LGHNA and YSLEER. The CDR3 sequence: CPSSHDSRPGTGELFF. The CDR3 nucleotides read TGCCCCAGCAGCCACGACTCCCGACCGGGAACCGGGGAGCTGTTTTTT.

The genes are TRBV10-1 and TRBJ2-7; no firm D call. CDR3 length: 12 residues. Germline V gene lookup returns CDR1 WNHNN and CDR2 SYGVQD (reference sequence). V lost 0 bases, J lost 3 bases, and 3 bases lay in between. CDR3 amino acids: CASSESIYEQYF. The CDR3 nucleotides read TGCGCCAGCAGTGAGTCGATCTACGAGCAGTACTTC.

This chain links TRBV4-1 with TRBJ2-2; D is uncertain. This CDR3 comprises 17 residues. V was shortened by 3 bases and J by 0 bases, with 14 bases between the two germline ends. Germline V gene sequence: CDR1 MGHRA, CDR2 YSYEKL. Here the CDR3 reads CASSQRHSEANTGELFF. For the CDR3, the DNA is TGCGCCAGCAGCCAGCGCCACAGCGAAGCGAACACCGGGGAGCTGTTTTTT.

The CDR3 sequence is CATSTGGRNQPQHF. The CDR3 DNA reads as TGTGCCACCAGCACAGGGGGCCGCAATCAGCCCCAGCATTTT. The genes are TRBV24-1 and TRBJ1-5, with 9 bases aligning to TRBD1. After removal of 7 bases from V and 2 bases from J, the junction contained 2 bases not matched to a gene. Germline CDR1 KGHDR, CDR2 SFDVKD. This CDR3 is 14 amino acids long.

The chain carries TRBV6-5 and TRBJ1-5; possibly TRBD1 for D (6 bases). The CDR3 contains 16 residues. The germline V and J ends were trimmed by 0 bases and 3 bases, with 12 bases remaining between them. Germline V gives CDR1 MNHEY, CDR2 SVGAGI. The CDR3 reads CASSYSGRGFNQPQHF. CDR3 bases: TGTGCCAGCAGTTACTCGGGCAGGGGCTTCAATCAGCCCCAGCATTTT.

This chain uses TRBV5-1 with TRBJ1-2; D may be TRBD1 (5 bases). The CDR3 is 14 residues long. In germline, CDR1 is SGHRS, CDR2 YFSETQ. The V end was cut by 2 bases, the J end by 7 bases, with 15 bases between. CDR3 in amino acids: CASSLDSSKTGYTF. CDR3 nucleotides: TGCGCCAGCAGCTTAGACAGCTCTAAGACTGGCTACACCTTC.

The V gene is TRBV11-2, the J gene TRBJ2-7, with 9 bases that match TRBD2. V trimming: 5 bases; J trimming: 7 bases; junction bases outside the gene matches: 15. Looked up from germline, CDR1 is SGHAT and CDR2 is FQNNGV. There are 16 residues in the CDR3. CDR3 region: CASSRSAGTSPREQYF. The CDR3 DNA reads TGTGCCAGCAGCCGTTCTGCTGGGACTAGCCCTCGGGAGCAGTACTTC. Based on the CDR3 plus reference TRBV11-2 and TRBJ2-7, the full variable domain is EAGVAQSPRYKIIEKRQSVAFWCNPISGHATLYWYQQILGQGPKLLIQFQNNGVVDDSQLPKDRFSAERLKGVDSTLKIQPAKLEDSAVYLCASSRSAGTSPREQYFGPGTRLTVT.

J is TRBJ2-1 and V is TRBV4-1, with a weak D call TRBD2 (6 bases). Between the trimmed V and J ends, which lost 2 bases and 10 bases, there was a span of 15 bases. This CDR3 region has 14 residues. CDR1 and CDR2 (germline): MGHRA, YSYEKL. DNA for the CDR3: TGCGCCAGCAGCCAACAAAGGGCTAGCGAGGAGCAGTTCTTC. It translates to CASSQQRASEEQFF.

V gene TRBV18 combines with J gene TRBJ1-4; 10 nucleotides agree with TRBD1. Germline trimming cut 2 bases from V and 8 bases from J; bases unmatched to any gene: 8. The CDR3 length is 16 residues. The germline CDR1 and CDR2 sequences are KGHSH and LQKENI. CDR3 nucleotides: TGTGCCAGCTCACCAATGTTGGGACAGGGGCCCGAAAAACTGTTTTTT. This sequence encodes CASSPMLGQGPEKLFF.

The chain employs TRBV7-9 and TRBJ2-5, with 13 bases fitting TRBD2. The junction had 9 bases not matched to a gene; V was cut back by 5 bases and J by 3 bases. Germline CDR1 SEHNR, CDR2 FQNEAQ (reference sequence). The CDR3 length is 17 residues. CDR3 residues: CASSTRLAGGEKETQYF. The CDR3, as DNA: TGTGCCAGCAGCACAAGACTAGCGGGGGGCGAAAAAGAGACCCAGTACTTC.

The chain links TRBV7-9 to TRBJ1-6; D is ambiguous. Germline V CDR1 and CDR2: SEHNR, FQNEAQ (reference sequence). This CDR3 is 14 amino acids long. V was cut by 7 bases and J by 7 bases, with 14 bases left in between. In DNA form, the CDR3 reads TGTGCCAGCACACCAGGAGCCTTCAATTCACCCCTCCACTTT. Translation gives CASTPGAFNSPLHF.

The chain links TRBV19 to TRBJ2-3; perhaps TRBD2 as D (5 bases). This CDR3 has 14 amino acids. Trimming cost V 6 bases and J 6 bases, with 16 bases left between them. Germline V gives CDR1 LNHDA, CDR2 SQIVND (reference sequence). The CDR3 here is CASSRTPGVDTQYF. In DNA, the CDR3 is TGTGCCAGTAGCCGTACCCCCGGGGTGGATACGCAGTATTTT.

Concerning this clone: The sample holds other DNA sequences that translate to the same CDR3. The chain carries TRBV14 and TRBJ2-5, with 12 bases identical to TRBD2. J lost 7 bases, V lost 4 bases, and 13 bases had no gene match. The germline gives CDR1 SGHDN, CDR2 FVKESK. CDR3 length equals 17 residues. Here the CDR3 DNA reads TGTGCCAGCAGCCGGGATTCTAGCGGGGGGGGTCGACGGACCCAGTACTTC. Residues: CASSRDSSGGGRRTQYF. Full variable domain (missing parts from reference TRBV14 and TRBJ2-5): EAGVTQFPSHSVIEKGQTVTLRCDPISGHDNLYWYRRVMGKEIKFLLHFVKESKQDESGMPNNRFLAERTGGTYSTLKVQPAELEDSGVYFCASSRDSSGGGRRTQYFGPGTRLLVL.

The chain combines TRBV12-2 with TRBJ1-1; TRBD1 is the table's D call, not checked against the DNA. TRBV12-2 is a recognized pseudogene. This CDR3 contains 15 residues. CDR3 DNA: TGTGCAAGTCGCTTAGTACCGACAGGGGGCACTGAAGCTTTCTTT. It encodes CASRLVPTGGTEAFF.

This clone was found once. This chain links TRBV6-5 with TRBJ2-7; the D gene could be TRBD1 or TRBD2 (5 bases each). CDR3 length: 14 residues. The V gene's germline CDR1 is MNHEY and CDR2 SVGAGI. Trimming took off 5 bases at V and 6 bases at J, with 17 bases between the two ends. The DNA of the CDR3 is TGTGCCAGCAGTCAGGGACCGACCCCTCTCGAGCAGTACGTC. Protein: CASSQGPTPLEQYV.

The chain joins TRBV19 to TRBJ1-4; 8 positions match TRBD1. Germline-derived CDR1 and CDR2 are LNHDA and SQIVND (reference sequence). This CDR3 spans 12 amino acids. Trimming took 8 bases from V and 10 from J; bases not matched to a gene: 6. The CDR3 reads CASSDRVGKLFF. CDR3 DNA sequence: TGTGCCAGTTCGGACAGGGTAGGAAAACTGTTTTTT.

This clone was seen just once. The CDR3 sequence: CATSGARLSYEQYV. The CDR3 DNA sequence: TGTGCCACCAGTGGTGCACGGCTCTCCTACGAGCAGTACGTC. The chain joins TRBV24-1 to TRBJ2-7; D remains ambiguous. The germline CDR1 and CDR2 sequences are KGHDR and SFDVKD. The V end lost 5 bases, the J end lost 0 bases, and 10 bases lay between the germline ends. The CDR3 runs 14 residues.